Given below is one TCR beta chain in context. This specimen comes from a study of CD8 T cells in Susac syndrome. Study overall: There were Susac syndrome patients who were therapy-naive at blood draw, others on corticosteroids, and others on intravenous immunoglobulin alone.

The CDR3 consists of 12 residues. Per germline, CDR1 SGHRS and CDR2 YFSETQ. Trimming cost V 1 base and J 8 bases, with 4 bases left between them. Reverse transcription of roughly 0.45 to 1 ug RNA was carried out with random hexamers. TCRdb processed the immunoSEQ multiplex PCR reads anew with MiXCR; each CDR3 protein has one entry. The sample has fewer than 80,000 distinct CDR3 sequences, roughly 94% seen once. The source of this sequence is a human donor with Susac syndrome. The sequenced material came from CD8+ T cells from PBMCs. The V and J genes are TRBV5-1 and TRBJ1-6; D remains unclear. The DNA of the CDR3 is TGCGCCAGCAGCTTGCCTGATTCACCCCTCCACTTT. Its translation: CASSLPDSPLHF.